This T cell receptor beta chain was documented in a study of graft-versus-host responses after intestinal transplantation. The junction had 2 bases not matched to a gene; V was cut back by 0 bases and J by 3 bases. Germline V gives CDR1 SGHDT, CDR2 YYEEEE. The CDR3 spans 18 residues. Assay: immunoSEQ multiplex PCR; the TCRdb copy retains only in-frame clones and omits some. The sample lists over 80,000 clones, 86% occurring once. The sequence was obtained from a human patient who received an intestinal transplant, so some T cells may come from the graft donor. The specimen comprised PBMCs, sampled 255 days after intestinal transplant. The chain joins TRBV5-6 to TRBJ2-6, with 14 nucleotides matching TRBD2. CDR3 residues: CASSLGGLAGVGANVLTF. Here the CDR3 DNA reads TGTGCCAGCAGCTTGGGGGGACTAGCGGGAGTTGGGGCCAACGTCCTGACTTTC.